One sample yielded the 10 T cell receptor beta chains listed below, sequenced in a study of blood T cell repertoires in COVID-19. Clones were sequenced by immunoSEQ multiplex PCR, and TCRdb holds only the in-frame ones, with some missing. Here the sample spans a few hundred thousand clones, 85% to 90% being singletons. The sequenced material came from PBMCs or T cells enriched from blood (not recorded which). The receptors come from a woman aged 18-29 years in a cohort exposed to, infected with or recovered from COVID-19 (not recorded which).

The gene calls are TRBV10-3 and TRBJ1-1; 8 bases align to TRBD1. The V gene end was trimmed by 2 bases and the J gene end by 3 bases; junction bases not matched to a gene: 5. CDR1 is ENHRY, CDR2 SYGVKD, per germline. The CDR3 runs to 15 residues. The CDR3 DNA follows: TGTGCCATCAGTGAGGGGACAGGACTATACACTGAAGCTTTCTTT. Amino acids: CAISEGTGLYTEAFF.

The CDR3 loop is CSVALQDRLRDQYF. CDR3 nucleotides: TGCAGCGTTGCCCTTCAAGACAGGCTGAGGGACCAGTACTTC. The V and J genes are TRBV29-1 and TRBJ2-5, with D possibly TRBD1 on 6 matching bases. The CDR3 sequence is 14 residues long. Germline V gives CDR1 SQVTM, CDR2 ANQGSEA. Trimming pared 4 bases from V and 10 bases from J, leaving 22 bases between.

This clone was detected only once. The chain couples TRBV5-1 to TRBJ1-3; 7 bases line up with TRBD1. The CDR3 loop spans 13 amino acids. Germline values: CDR1 SGHRS, CDR2 YFSETQ. J gave up 8 bases and V 0 bases, and 2 bases lay outside the gene matches. The DNA for the CDR3 is TGCGCCAGCAGCTTGGGGGACAGCTACACCATATATTTT. Its protein product is CASSLGDSYTIYF.

V usage is TRBV3-1 (or the pseudogene TRBV3-2) and J usage is TRBJ1-3, with TRBD1 identical over 10 bases. The germline CDR1 and CDR2 sequences are LGHDT and YNNKEL (reference sequence). V trimming: 4 bases; J trimming: 0 bases; junction bases outside the gene matches: 12. This CDR3 is 19 amino acids long. The CDR3 coding sequence is TGTGCCAGCAGCCCTTCCGGGACAGGGGTTTCCCTCTCTGGAAACACCATATATTTT. This gives the protein CASSPSGTGVSLSGNTIYF.

V gene TRBV5-1 combines with J gene TRBJ1-1, with D perhaps matching TRBD1 (5 bases). V was pared by 4 bases and J by 1 base, with 11 bases between. Germline V gives CDR1 SGHRS, CDR2 YFSETQ. The CDR3 totals 14 residues. CDR3 in amino acids: CASSADRPNTEAFF. The CDR3 nucleotides are TGCGCCAGCAGCGCAGACAGACCGAACACTGAAGCTTTCTTT.

The chain recombines TRBV24-1 with TRBJ1-2; TRBD1 matches 9 bases. Germline V gene lookup returns CDR1 KGHDR and CDR2 SFDVKD. The CDR3 is 15 residues long. V lost 2 bases and J lost 4; bases outside the gene matches: 4. The CDR3 protein is CATSDSKTGGYGYTF. The CDR3 DNA sequence: TGTGCCACCAGTGATTCCAAGACAGGGGGCTATGGCTACACCTTC.

The chain joins TRBV7-3 to TRBJ2-4; the D gene is possibly TRBD1 (6 bases). Trimming removed 0 bases from V and 6 bases from J, with 12 bases in between. CDR3 length: 15 residues. Germline V CDR1 and CDR2: SGHTA, FQGTGA. The CDR3 coding sequence is TGTGCCAGCAGCTTAACGTCGGGACAAGGAAACATTCAGTACTTC. Protein product: CASSLTSGQGNIQYF.

This chain uses TRBV7-8 with TRBJ2-1; 11 bases map to TRBD2. V lost 0 bases and J lost 8; bases outside the gene matches: 6. The CDR3 runs 16 residues. Germline lookup yields CDR1 SGHVS and CDR2 FQNEAQ. CDR3 DNA: TGTGCCAGCAGCTTAGCGGGTAGCGGGGGGGCGGATGAGCAGTTCTTC. The encoded protein is CASSLAGSGGADEQFF.

This chain joins TRBV21-1 and TRBJ1-5; the table's TRBD1 call for D was not verified on the DNA. TRBV21-1 is an annotated pseudogene. The CDR3 runs 17 residues. CDR3 coding DNA: TGTGCCAGCAGCAAAGGGGAAAGGGGTTATAGCAATCAGCCCCAGCATTTT. Its protein is CASSKGERGYSNQPQHF.

This chain connects TRBV4-2 to TRBJ2-1, with 8 bases matching TRBD2. Germline CDR1 is LGHNA and CDR2 is YNFKEQ. This CDR3 contains 17 residues. V gave up 0 bases and J gave up 3 bases; unmatched junction bases: 7. The CDR3 is CASSQDPGLVGYNEQFF. CDR3 DNA: TGTGCCAGCAGCCAAGACCCGGGACTAGTCGGCTACAATGAGCAGTTCTTC.